Presented here are 14 T cell receptor beta chains from one specimen sequenced in a study of post-analysis software for immune sequencing data. Whole-study findings and limits: Controls had lower frequencies than patients of roughly five TRBV segments, which included TRBV5-6, TRBV5-1 and TRBV20-1.

No antigen has been identified for these receptors. Built from TCR beta cDNA, the libraries had unique molecular identifiers in them. TCRdb re-called the PCR reads through MiXCR, storing one row per CDR3 protein. The sample includes about 540,000 distinct CDR3 sequences, less than 40% of them seen just once. Sequencing used blood. The origin of the receptors is a girl aged 2 to 17 with multiple sclerosis.

V and J are TRBV5-1 and TRBJ2-4; a weak D match, TRBD1 (5 bases). The CDR3 is 15 residues long. Trimming removed 4 bases at V and 4 bases at J, with 15 bases between. The germline V gene has CDR1 SGHRS and CDR2 YFSETQ. The CDR3 DNA reads as TGCGCCAGCAGCGGAGAAGGGGCTACTAAAAACATTCAGTACTTC. Residues: CASSGEGATKNIQYF.

The chain employs TRBV3-1 and TRBJ2-5; D gene uncertain. This CDR3 has 16 residues. CDR1 is LGHDT, CDR2 YNNKEL, per germline (reference sequence). The V and J ends lost 3 bases and 0 bases respectively, with 14 bases between them. CDR3 loop: CASSQARDSNQETQYF. CDR3 DNA: TGTGCCAGCAGCCAGGCGAGAGACTCGAACCAAGAGACCCAGTACTTC.

This clonotype was counted at least ten times. The chain couples TRBV20-1 to TRBJ1-4, with 8 bases lining up with TRBD1. V was pared by 6 bases and J by 3 bases, with 6 bases of the junction left unmatched. This CDR3 is 14 amino acids long. CDR1 is DFQATT, CDR2 SNEGSKA, per germline (reference sequence). CDR3 nucleotides: TGCAGTGCCCCCGACAGGGGTTCTAATGAAAAACTGTTTTTT. Protein product: CSAPDRGSNEKLFF.

In its sample, this clonotype was seen a few times. The rearrangement links TRBV28 to TRBJ2-7; D may correspond to TRBD1 or TRBD2 (5 bases each). Trimming removed 7 bases from V and 4 bases from J, with 17 bases in between. CDR1 is MDHEN and CDR2 is SYDVKM in the germline V gene. The CDR3 runs to 14 residues. CDR3 residues: CASNGTPRMYEQYF. The CDR3 DNA reads TGTGCCAGCAACGGGACCCCCCGAATGTACGAGCAGTACTTC.

The rearrangement joins TRBV28 to TRBJ2-3; 10 nucleotides agree with TRBD1. V trimming: 6 bases; J trimming: 2 bases; junction bases outside the gene matches: 8. This CDR3 comprises 16 residues. The germline V gene has CDR1 MDHEN and CDR2 SYDVKM. The CDR3 sequence: CASSQDRGTLTDTQYF. In DNA, the CDR3 is TGTGCCAGCAGCCAGGACAGGGGGACACTCACAGATACGCAGTATTTT.

The chain carries TRBV29-1 and TRBJ1-4; 7 nucleotides match TRBD1. The germline CDR1 and CDR2 sequences are SQVTM and ANQGSEA. V lost 0 bases and J lost 7; bases outside the gene matches: 5. This CDR3 comprises 14 residues. CDR3 amino acids: CSVEDAGGSEKLFF. CDR3 in DNA: TGCAGCGTTGAAGATGCAGGGGGGAGTGAAAAACTGTTTTTT.

This clonotype turned up a few times. The V gene is TRBV10-3, the J gene TRBJ2-7, with D possibly matching TRBD2 (5 bases). The CDR3 is 13 amino acids. The V gene's germline CDR1 is ENHRY and CDR2 SYGVKD. V was shortened by 10 bases and J by 3 bases, with 16 bases between the two germline ends. CDR3 nucleotide sequence: TGTGCCACCCGGATTGGGGAGATCTACGAGCAGTACTTC. It codes for CATRIGEIYEQYF.

This clonotype was counted many times. This chain connects TRBV20-1 to TRBJ2-3; D is uncertain. CDR1 is DFQATT, CDR2 SNEGSKA, per germline (reference sequence). Deletions cut 3 bases from V and 2 bases from J, with 9 bases between. CDR3 size: 13 residues. CDR3 loop: CSARLAATDTQYF. For the CDR3, the DNA is TGCAGTGCTAGGTTGGCAGCCACAGATACGCAGTATTTT.

This clonotype has a handful of counts. The rearrangement joins TRBV4-1 to TRBJ2-5; D remains unclear. Germline V CDR1 and CDR2: MGHRA, YSYEKL. V was trimmed by 0 bases and J by 7 bases, leaving 18 bases between them. This CDR3 is built from 16 residues. CDR3 bases: TGCGCCAGCAGCCAAGATCTAACTGAATTCGTAGGGACCCAGTACTTC. This encodes CASSQDLTEFVGTQYF.

V is TRBV7-9 and J is TRBJ1-4, with D perhaps TRBD1 (5 bases). V was pared by 10 bases and J by 8 bases, with 14 bases between. This CDR3 spans 12 amino acids. Germline V gene sequence: CDR1 SEHNR, CDR2 FQNEAQ (reference sequence). The CDR3 is CATKLEGEKLFF. CDR3 bases: TGTGCCACTAAGCTCGAGGGGGAAAAACTGTTTTTT.

In the case of this clonotype: Its ends do not fully match the called genes, so a read error is possible. The V gene is TRBV6-1, the J gene TRBJ1-2; D unclear. Germline CDR1 is MNHNS and CDR2 is SASEGT. This CDR3 is 17 amino acids long. The CDR3 is CAGSEALGRKTSYGYTF. The CDR3 DNA reads TGTGCCGGCAGTGAAGCCCTTGGCAGGAAAACCTCCTATGGCTACACCTTC.

This clonotype was counted only a few times. This chain connects TRBV5-1 to TRBJ1-2; unclear D gene. CDR3 length: 12 residues. In germline, CDR1 is SGHRS, CDR2 YFSETQ. The V end lost 1 base, the J end lost 3 bases, and 4 bases lay between the germline ends. The CDR3 DNA reads as TGCGCCAGCAGCTTGAAGGACTATGGCTACACCTTC. This codes for CASSLKDYGYTF.

This clonotype came up once. Mismatch with germline at one junction end may stem from a read error. V and J are TRBV5-1 and TRBJ2-1, with a possible D match to TRBD1 (5 bases). Germline values: CDR1 SGHRS, CDR2 YFSETQ. The CDR3 is made up of 16 amino acids. The CDR3 is CASSLPGPSSCNEQFF. CDR3 coding DNA: TGCGCCAGCAGCTTGCCAGGGCCGAGCTCCTGCAATGAGCAGTTCTTC.

V gene TRBV20-1 combines with J gene TRBJ2-7, with a weak D call TRBD1 (6 bases). Germline V CDR1 and CDR2: DFQATT, SNEGSKA (reference sequence). The CDR3 covers 13 residues. V shed 2 bases and J shed 4 bases, with 12 bases lying between them. Here the CDR3 DNA reads TGCAGTGCTAGAAAAGAGACAGGTTACGAGCAGTACTTC. Amino acid sequence: CSARKETGYEQYF.